This TCR beta chain was captured by sequencing in a study of breast tumors, draining lymph nodes, adjacent tissues. Samples came from axillary lymph nodes draining the breast cancer. Trimming left V 3 bases short and J 1 base short, with 7 bases between. The CDR3 has 14 residues. Germline CDR1 LNHDA, CDR2 SQIVND (reference sequence). TCRdb independently ran MiXCR on the multiplex PCR reads; one entry per CDR3 protein. The table records over 250,000 distinct CDR3 sequences, 30% to 35% of them present only once. As for this clonotype: Its specificity is unknown. Possible read error: a much larger clone is one base away.

The study, taken as a whole, reports: Data fit most tumor T cells coming from lymph node, expanding in tumor. Tumor repertoires ranked between lymph nodes and nontumor tissue in diversity, with V and J gene preferences.

The material sequenced was axillary lymph node tissue. This TCR was recovered from a female donor with breast cancer. Some clones in this sample may be carry-over from other donors' samples. The chain recombines TRBV19 with TRBJ1-5; D gene uncertain. Here the CDR3 reads CASSISVSNQPQHF. The CDR3 nucleotides read TGTGCCAGTAGTATTTCTGTAAGCAATCAGCCCCAGCATTTT.